This passage covers 31 T cell receptor beta chains from one sample sequenced in a study of T cells in Graves' hyperthyroidism and ophthalmopathy. TCR beta CDR3 sequences were amplified from RNA transcripts. The HTBI primer set served for first-round RT-PCR of the TCR CDR3. In TCRdb, the multiplex PCR reads were re-called with MiXCR into one record per CDR3 protein. The sample consists of 250,000 to 300,000 distinct CDR3 sequences, less than 15% of them appearing once. Sequences were obtained from blood. The receptors stem from a woman aged 25 to 39 with Graves' hyperthyroidism that later progressed to Graves' ophthalmopathy.

This clonotype has a count of ten or more. This sequence joins TRBV6-5 and TRBJ2-1; a possible D gene is TRBD2 (6 bases). CDR1 and CDR2 (germline): MNHEY, SVGAGI. The CDR3 is 18 amino acids. The germline V and J ends were trimmed by 0 bases and 2 bases, with 17 bases remaining between them. CDR3: CASSYSKAGPVAYNEQFF. The CDR3 coding sequence is TGTGCCAGCAGTTACTCGAAGGCGGGACCGGTAGCCTACAATGAGCAGTTCTTC.

About this clonotype: A much larger clone differs from this one at a single base, so this may be a read error. The chain is built from TRBV20-1 and TRBJ2-3; 7 nucleotides match TRBD2. Germline V gives CDR1 DFQATT, CDR2 SNEGSKA (reference sequence). V lost 5 bases to trimming and J lost 0 bases; unmatched junction nucleotides: 5. The length of the CDR3 is 14 residues. The CDR3 loop is CSAASGLSTDTQYF. DNA of the CDR3: TGCAGTGCTGCTAGCGGCCTCAGCACAGATACGCAGTATTTT.

In its sample, this clonotype was seen a few times. This sequence joins TRBV4-2 and TRBJ2-6; D not resolved. V was shortened by 8 bases and J by 4 bases, with 9 bases between the two germline ends. The CDR3 sequence is 13 residues long. Looked up from germline, CDR1 is LGHNA and CDR2 is YNFKEQ. Here the CDR3 reads CASQSLGANVLTF. CDR3 sequence (DNA): TGTGCCAGCCAGTCCTTGGGGGCCAACGTCCTGACTTTC.

At least ten counts were recorded for this clonotype. This chain joins TRBV6-1 and TRBJ2-5, with 12 bases fitting TRBD2. CDR1 and CDR2 from the germline V gene are MNHNS and SASEGT. This CDR3 spans 14 amino acids. With V trimmed by 9 bases and J by 1 base, 3 bases remained unmatched. In DNA, the CDR3 is TGTGCCAGGCGACTAGCGGGAGCCCAAGAGACCCAGTACTTC. Translation: CARRLAGAQETQYF.

This rearrangement joins TRBV7-3 to TRBJ2-1; TRBD1 matches 8 bases. Germline trimming cut 4 bases from V and 7 bases from J; bases unmatched to any gene: 9. CDR1 and CDR2 from the germline V gene are SGHTA and FQGTGA. This CDR3 comprises 15 residues. The DNA for the CDR3 is TGTGCCAGCAGCTCCCCCGGACAGGGTACGAATGAGCAGTTCTTC. The encoded protein is CASSSPGQGTNEQFF.

This clonotype has a count of ten or more. CDR3 in DNA: TGTGCCAGCAACGAAAAGAGCTCTGGGGCCAACGTCCTGACTTTC. Translation gives CASNEKSSGANVLTF. This chain uses TRBV6-1 with TRBJ2-6; D gene ambiguous. CDR1 and CDR2 from the germline V gene are MNHNS and SASEGT. The CDR3 extends over 15 amino acids. V lost 7 bases and J 0 bases, leaving 10 bases between the germline ends.

This clonotype was seen at least ten times. The chain couples TRBV27 to TRBJ2-1; 7 nucleotides agree with TRBD2. The length of the CDR3 is 17 residues. The germline V gene has CDR1 MNHEY and CDR2 SMNVEV (reference sequence). The V segment lost 1 base and the J segment 6 bases; nucleotides outside the gene matches: 12. CDR3 nucleotides: TGTGCCAGCAGTTTATACCCACTGGCGGGAGTGTCCAATGAGCAGTTCTTC. Translation: CASSLYPLAGVSNEQFF.

This chain joins TRBV24-1 and TRBJ2-7, with 8 bases fitting TRBD2. CDR3 length: 14 amino acids. J gave up 6 bases and V 3 bases, and 6 bases lay outside the gene matches. Germline V gene sequence: CDR1 KGHDR, CDR2 SFDVKD. CDR3 loop: CATSDAGGGREQYF. The CDR3 coding sequence is TGTGCCACCAGTGATGCCGGGGGGGGCCGCGAGCAGTACTTC.

In this sample, this clonotype turned up many times. CDR3 nucleotide sequence: TGCAGTGCTCAAGACTCGTGGGAGCAGTACTTC. It codes for CSAQDSWEQYF. The chain couples TRBV20-1 to TRBJ2-7; no clear D. In germline, CDR1 is DFQATT, CDR2 SNEGSKA (reference sequence). Trimming took off 5 bases at V and 7 bases at J, with 12 bases between the two ends. The CDR3 has 11 amino acids.

The rearrangement uses TRBV10-3 and TRBJ2-1; D is uncertain. The germline V and J ends were trimmed by 3 bases and 8 bases, with 8 bases remaining between them. The CDR3 length is 12 residues. CDR1 and CDR2 (germline): ENHRY, SYGVKD. CDR3 region: CAISESDDEQFF. The CDR3 nucleotides read TGTGCCATCAGTGAATCCGACGATGAGCAGTTCTTC.

The table lists this clonotype with a few counts. The V and J genes are TRBV10-3 and TRBJ2-7; 7 bases are shared with TRBD1. CDR1 is ENHRY and CDR2 is SYGVKD in the germline V gene. V was clipped by 2 bases and J by 3 bases; unmatched bases: 7. This CDR3 spans 15 amino acids. The CDR3 bases are TGTGCCATCAGTGAGGAGGGGGCCCTGGACTACGAGCAGTACTTC. Protein: CAISEEGALDYEQYF.

This clonotype has at least ten counts. The rearrangement links TRBV13 to TRBJ2-5, with 7 bases matching TRBD1. CDR1 is PRHDT, CDR2 FYEKMQ, per germline (reference sequence). V shed 1 base, J shed 5 bases, and the junction held 1 base outside the gene matches. The CDR3 totals 13 residues. Written as DNA, the CDR3 is TGTGCCAGCAGCTTAGAGGGGGCGGAGACCCAGTACTTC. Translation: CASSLEGAETQYF.

In its sample, this clonotype was seen many times. The J gene is TRBJ1-1, the V gene TRBV28, with a weak D call TRBD1 (5 bases). Per germline, CDR1 MDHEN and CDR2 SYDVKM. The CDR3 is 14 amino acids. V shed 2 bases and J shed 3 bases, with 10 bases lying between them. The CDR3 sequence is CASSLRGEDTEAFF. The DNA for the CDR3 is TGTGCCAGCAGTTTACGGGGGGAGGACACTGAAGCTTTCTTT.

There are many counts of this clonotype. The chain has TRBV30 and TRBJ2-7; no clear D. V was shortened by 2 bases and J by 0 bases, with 5 bases between the two germline ends. Germline loops: CDR1 GTSNPN, CDR2 SVGIG (reference sequence). The CDR3 consists of 12 residues. The DNA for the CDR3 is TGTGCCTGGAGTCAGACCTCCTACGAGCAGTACTTC. It specifies CAWSQTSYEQYF.

There are many counts of this clonotype. V usage is TRBV3-1 and J usage is TRBJ1-6, with unresolved D. Germline V lookup: CDR1 LGHDT, CDR2 YNNKEL (reference sequence). The germline V and J ends were trimmed by 0 bases and 9 bases, with 3 bases remaining between them. The CDR3 runs 12 residues. The CDR3 spells CASSQERSPLHF. The CDR3 bases are TGTGCCAGCAGCCAAGAGCGTTCACCCCTCCACTTT.

This clonotype was seen a few times. This sequence joins TRBV5-8 and TRBJ1-3; tentatively, D is TRBD1 (6 bases). V lost 5 bases and J lost 1, with 10 bases in between. This CDR3 is 14 amino acids long. In germline, CDR1 is SGHTS, CDR2 YDEGEE. The CDR3: CASSFDRSGNTIYF. The DNA for the CDR3 is TGTGCCAGCAGTTTCGACAGGTCTGGAAACACCATATATTTT.

This clonotype was counted at least ten times. V is TRBV28 and J is TRBJ2-7; perhaps TRBD1 as D (6 bases). The CDR3 is 14 residues long. Germline V gene sequence: CDR1 MDHEN, CDR2 SYDVKM. Deletions cut 3 bases from V and 4 bases from J, with 13 bases between. This CDR3 is CASSFLGQGYEQYF. CDR3 coding DNA: TGTGCCAGCAGTTTTTTGGGGCAGGGGTACGAGCAGTACTTC.

As concerns this clonotype: A much larger clone sits a single nucleotide away, making a read error possible. V and J are TRBV24-1 and TRBJ2-2, with 8 positions matching TRBD1. Germline CDR1 KGHDR, CDR2 SFDVKD. The CDR3 is made up of 14 amino acids. The CDR3 coding sequence is TGTGGCACCAGAGCGCAGGGGGCAACCGGGGAGCTGTTTTTT. Amino acids: CGTRAQGATGELFF.

At least ten counts were recorded for this clonotype. The chain employs TRBV12-3 or TRBV12-4 and TRBJ2-7; D is possibly TRBD1 (6 bases). V dropped 3 bases and J dropped 3 bases, with 12 bases sitting between them. The CDR3 covers 14 residues. CDR3 coding DNA: TGTGCCAGCAGTTTCCACAGGGTCCTCTACGAGCAGTACTTC. Translated: CASSFHRVLYEQYF.

This clonotype was detected ten times or more. This chain uses TRBV6-1 with TRBJ2-5, with D unclear. The CDR3 is 13 amino acids. Trimming removed 7 bases at V and 3 bases at J, with 12 bases between. CDR1 is MNHNS, CDR2 SASEGT, per germline. The CDR3 is CASTPHEEETQYF. The CDR3 region has the DNA TGTGCCAGCACCCCACACGAGGAAGAGACCCAGTACTTC.

This clonotype was counted many times. This chain connects TRBV12-5 to TRBJ2-3; D may be TRBD2 (5 bases). The CDR3 length is 16 residues. Trimming took off 3 bases at V and 0 bases at J, with 13 bases between the two ends. The germline V gene encodes CDR1 LGHNT and CDR2 FRNRAP. The CDR3 loop reads CASGFSAAASTDTQYF. CDR3 sequence (DNA): TGTGCTAGTGGTTTTTCAGCGGCTGCTAGCACAGATACGCAGTATTTT.

This clonotype was counted many times. CDR3: CSVLEWETQYF. CDR3 nucleotides: TGCAGCGTTTTGGAGTGGGAGACCCAGTACTTC. The chain recombines TRBV29-1 with TRBJ2-5; D uncertain. V lost 5 bases to trimming and J lost 5 bases, with 9 bases between them. CDR1 is SQVTM and CDR2 is ANQGSEA in the germline V gene. The CDR3 sequence is 11 residues long.

This clonotype was detected ten times or more. The V call is TRBV18, the J call TRBJ2-5, with TRBD2 matching 9 bases. The CDR3 is made up of 17 amino acids. V lost 3 bases, J lost 0 bases, and 8 bases stayed unmatched. Germline V gene lookup returns CDR1 KGHSH and CDR2 LQKENI. CDR3 amino acids: CASSPILAGSYQETQYF. CDR3 coding DNA: TGTGCCAGCTCACCGATTCTAGCGGGGTCGTACCAAGAGACCCAGTACTTC.

This clonotype was seen ten or more times. CDR3: CASTKKGDRHEQFF. In DNA form, the CDR3 reads TGTGCCAGCACCAAAAAGGGGGATCGACATGAGCAGTTCTTC. The gene calls are TRBV6-2 or TRBV6-3 and TRBJ2-1; D is perhaps TRBD1 (6 bases). In germline, CDR1 is MNHEY, CDR2 SVGEGT. V lost 7 bases, J lost 8 bases, and 18 bases lay in between. The CDR3 is made up of 14 amino acids.

This clonotype was recorded at least ten times. The chain is built from TRBV7-9 and TRBJ2-7; no definite D call. Trimming stripped 1 base from V and 1 base from J, with 5 bases between. The CDR3 totals 13 residues. CDR1 SEHNR and CDR2 FQNEAQ come from the germline V gene (reference sequence). The CDR3 DNA is TGTGCCAGCAGCTTAGACAGTTCCTACGAGCAGTACTTC. This encodes CASSLDSSYEQYF.

This clonotype showed up many times. The chain couples TRBV24-1 to TRBJ2-7, with 8 nucleotides matching TRBD1. J lost 5 bases, V lost 3 bases, and 14 bases had no gene match. CDR3 length equals 17 residues. From germline, CDR1 is KGHDR and CDR2 SFDVKD. CDR3 region: CATSDGGTGTGFDEQYF. Here the CDR3 DNA reads TGTGCCACCAGTGATGGGGGAACCGGGACAGGTTTTGACGAGCAGTACTTC.

This clonotype occurred many times. The chain has TRBV11-2 and TRBJ2-3, with TRBD2 as a possible D gene (5 bases). This CDR3 comprises 15 residues. V shed 6 bases and J shed 6 bases, with 19 bases lying between them. Germline V lookup: CDR1 SGHAT, CDR2 FQNNGV. The CDR3 DNA reads TGTGCCAGCAGATTGAGCGGTCTGAATGGGGATACGCAGTATTTT. Translation gives CASRLSGLNGDTQYF.

V is TRBV10-3 and J is TRBJ2-5; D remains unclear. CDR3 length: 12 residues. Trimming shortened V by 3 bases and J by 1 base, and 3 bases separated the two germline ends. Germline assignment: CDR1 ENHRY and CDR2 SYGVKD. The CDR3 DNA follows: TGTGCCATCAGTGACCGCCAAGAGACCCAGTACTTC. Encoded protein: CAISDRQETQYF.

There are many counts of this clonotype. V usage is TRBV11-2 and J usage is TRBJ1-4; D is uncertain. The CDR3 has 17 residues. Trimming removed 1 base from V and 0 bases from J, with 12 bases in between. The germline CDR1 and CDR2 sequences are SGHAT and FQNNGV. CDR3 coding DNA: TGTGCCAGCAGCTTAGGCACTCTAATCCCAACTAATGAAAAACTGTTTTTT. Translation gives CASSLGTLIPTNEKLFF.

This clonotype has a count of ten or more. This rearrangement joins TRBV6-2 or TRBV6-3 to TRBJ1-5; D remains ambiguous. Trimming removed 7 bases at V and 7 bases at J, with 11 bases between. CDR3 length equals 12 residues. Germline assignment: CDR1 MNHEY and CDR2 SVGEGT. CDR3 DNA: TGTGCCAGCACCGATGGTTGGCAGCCCCAGCATTTT. It translates to CASTDGWQPQHF.

This clonotype was recorded many times. The chain joins TRBV18 to TRBJ2-7, with TRBD1 as a possible D gene (6 bases). V was pared by 3 bases and J by 7 bases, with 16 bases between. The length of the CDR3 is 14 residues. The germline V gene encodes CDR1 KGHSH and CDR2 LQKENI. In nucleotides, the CDR3 is TGTGCCAGCTCACCTAATAGCCAGCAGGGGGAGCAGTACTTC. It encodes CASSPNSQQGEQYF.